Shown below are 8 T cell receptor beta chains from a single sample sequenced in a study of type 1 regulatory T cells. Their recognized antigens are unknown. TCRdb re-called the reads with MiXCR, one entry per CDR3 protein. This table has 60,000 to 80,000 distinct CDR3 sequences, about 69% appearing once. The sample taken for sequencing was cultured T cells, either the whole culture or a sorted T cell fraction (not recorded which). Subset denoted: Tr1-enriched cell product generated in vitro against host alloantigens. The receptors originated from a human donor in good health.

V and J are TRBV12-3 or TRBV12-4 and TRBJ2-2; no clear D gene. V lost 5 bases to trimming and J lost 4 bases, with 5 bases between them. The CDR3 runs 12 residues. The CDR3 sequence: CASSVLTGELFF. CDR3 DNA sequence: TGTGCCAGCAGTGTCCTCACCGGGGAGCTGTTTTTT.

The gene calls are TRBV20-1 and TRBJ1-5; possibly TRBD1 for D (5 bases). From germline, CDR1 is DFQATT and CDR2 SNEGSKA (reference sequence). The germline V and J ends were trimmed by 5 bases and 6 bases, with 26 bases remaining between them. This CDR3 comprises 17 residues. The CDR3 DNA sequence: TGCAGTGCTGGGGCCGCCCGCTCCGGGACTTTGGGTCAGCCCCAGCATTTT. Amino acids: CSAGAARSGTLGQPQHF.

This clonotype was seen only a few times. The chain combines TRBV30 with TRBJ2-4; TRBD1 matches at 8 bases. The germline V gene encodes CDR1 GTSNPN and CDR2 SVGIG (reference sequence). Unmatched junction bases numbered 3, after V lost 5 bases and J lost 0 bases. CDR3 length: 14 residues. The CDR3 here is CAWGTGIAKNIQYF. In DNA, the CDR3 is TGTGCCTGGGGGACAGGTATAGCCAAAAACATTCAGTACTTC.

This sequence joins TRBV30 and TRBJ1-1, with 8 bases lining up with TRBD1. V was clipped by 3 bases and J by 4 bases; unmatched bases: 10. This CDR3 comprises 15 residues. Germline values: CDR1 GTSNPN, CDR2 SVGIG (reference sequence). The CDR3 DNA reads as TGTGCCTGGAGACGACGACAGGGGCTGGCCACTGAAGCTTTCTTT. This codes for CAWRRRQGLATEAFF.

This chain links TRBV6-2 or TRBV6-3 with TRBJ2-3, with 13 bases lining up with TRBD2. CDR1 and CDR2 (germline): MNHEY, SVGEGT. V shed 6 bases and J 2 bases; nucleotides not matched to a gene: 17. This CDR3 has 20 amino acids. The CDR3 DNA reads TGTGCCAGCAGACCAGGGGGACTAGCGGGACGTAGGGGGGCCACAGATACGCAGTATTTT. Residues: CASRPGGLAGRRGATDTQYF.

This clonotype has just a few counts. The chain is built from TRBV5-4 and TRBJ2-7; D is unresolved. This CDR3 has 13 residues. Germline V gene sequence: CDR1 SGHNT, CDR2 YYREEE (reference sequence). The V and J ends lost 4 bases and 4 bases respectively, with 12 bases between them. The CDR3 DNA reads TGTGCCAGCAGCAGCGACTTCTATTACGAGCAGTACTTC. It codes for CASSSDFYYEQYF. The variable domain in full, completed from reference TRBV5-4 and TRBJ2-7, reads ETGVTQSPTHLIKTRGQQVTLRCSSQSGHNTVSWYQQALGQGPQFIFQYYREEENGRGNFPPRFSGLQFPNYSSELNVNALELDDSALYLCASSSDFYYEQYFGPGTRLTVT.

This clonotype was counted between two and nine times. The rearrangement links TRBV28 to TRBJ1-4; 9 bases line up with TRBD1. The CDR3 length is 14 residues. The ends lost 5 bases at V and 9 bases at J; junction bases unmatched: 7. CDR1 MDHEN and CDR2 SYDVKM come from the germline V gene. The CDR3 protein is CASSPSGTGKKLFF. DNA for the CDR3: TGTGCCAGCAGTCCATCCGGGACAGGGAAAAAACTGTTTTTT.

The chain is built from TRBV20-1 and TRBJ2-1, with 10 nucleotides matching TRBD2. Germline V gene lookup returns CDR1 DFQATT and CDR2 SNEGSKA (reference sequence). The junction had 14 bases not matched to a gene; V was cut back by 2 bases and J by 7 bases. The CDR3 spans 17 residues. CDR3 amino acids: CSARPLDSAGGWNEQFF. The CDR3, as DNA: TGCAGTGCTAGACCTCTTGACTCAGCGGGAGGGTGGAATGAGCAGTTCTTC.